The sequence of this TCR beta chain was determined in a study of blood T cell repertoires in COVID-19. The table came from immunoSEQ multiplex PCR; TCRdb's copy has only in-frame clones and leaves some out. The data show around 190,000 clones, 88% seen once. This CDR3 contains 15 residues. The V gene lost 1 base and the J gene lost 5 bases, with 12 bases spanning the gap. The germline gives CDR1 ENHRY, CDR2 SYGVKD. The clonotype comes from a man aged 18 to 30 with active or convalescent COVID-19. The sequenced material came from peripheral blood. V gene TRBV10-3 combines with J gene TRBJ2-1; D might be TRBD1 (6 bases). DNA of the CDR3: TGTGCCATCAGTGAGTTTCAGGGGTCGCACAATGAGCAGTTCTTC. Protein product: CAISEFQGSHNEQFF.